The following is a T cell receptor beta chain sequence with its context. Its antigen is not identified. Germline-derived CDR1 and CDR2 are MNHEY and SMNVEV (reference sequence). V shed 5 bases, J shed 3 bases, and the junction held 7 bases outside the gene matches. The CDR3 is made up of 14 amino acids. The record originates from a study of cytomegalovirus exposure and HLA in healthy donors. On the study more broadly: A data release that came early held some 79 million unique TCRs from HLA-typed donors.

Findings of the study overall: Several of the most significant clusters were apparently associated with common viral pathogens in a later analysis. HLA allele associations emerged for around 15,000 TCR beta sequences in a later analysis, at 0.05 false discovery rate. There was a cluster of highly shared sequence variants that was likely a sequencing artifact.

PCR amplification relied on 60 Vbeta primers (plus 13 Jbeta primers). TCRdb's copy holds only in-frame clones and misses some; the assay was immunoSEQ multiplex PCR. This sample has some 190,000 clones; 70% to 85% occur once, and the top ten carry approximately 1.4%. The source material was PBMCs. This TCR was recovered from a young man in good health and CMV-seronegative. The gene calls are TRBV27 and TRBJ2-7; 7 nucleotides agree with TRBD2. The CDR3 here is CASSPGLGYYEQYF. The CDR3 DNA is TGTGCCAGCAGTCCCGGACTAGGTTACTACGAGCAGTACTTC.